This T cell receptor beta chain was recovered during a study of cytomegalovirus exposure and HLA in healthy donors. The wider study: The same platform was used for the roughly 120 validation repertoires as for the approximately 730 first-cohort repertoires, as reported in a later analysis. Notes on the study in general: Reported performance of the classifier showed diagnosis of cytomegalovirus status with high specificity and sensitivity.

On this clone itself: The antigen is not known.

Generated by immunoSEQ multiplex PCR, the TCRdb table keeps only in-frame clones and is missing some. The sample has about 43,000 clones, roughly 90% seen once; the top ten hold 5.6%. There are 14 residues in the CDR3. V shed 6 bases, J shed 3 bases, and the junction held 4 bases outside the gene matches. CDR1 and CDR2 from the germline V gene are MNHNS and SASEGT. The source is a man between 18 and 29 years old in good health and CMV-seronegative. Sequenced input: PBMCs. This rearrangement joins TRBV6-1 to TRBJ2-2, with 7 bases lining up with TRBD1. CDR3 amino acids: CASRGDSYTGELFF. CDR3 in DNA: TGTGCCAGCAGGGGGGACAGCTACACCGGGGAGCTGTTTTTT.